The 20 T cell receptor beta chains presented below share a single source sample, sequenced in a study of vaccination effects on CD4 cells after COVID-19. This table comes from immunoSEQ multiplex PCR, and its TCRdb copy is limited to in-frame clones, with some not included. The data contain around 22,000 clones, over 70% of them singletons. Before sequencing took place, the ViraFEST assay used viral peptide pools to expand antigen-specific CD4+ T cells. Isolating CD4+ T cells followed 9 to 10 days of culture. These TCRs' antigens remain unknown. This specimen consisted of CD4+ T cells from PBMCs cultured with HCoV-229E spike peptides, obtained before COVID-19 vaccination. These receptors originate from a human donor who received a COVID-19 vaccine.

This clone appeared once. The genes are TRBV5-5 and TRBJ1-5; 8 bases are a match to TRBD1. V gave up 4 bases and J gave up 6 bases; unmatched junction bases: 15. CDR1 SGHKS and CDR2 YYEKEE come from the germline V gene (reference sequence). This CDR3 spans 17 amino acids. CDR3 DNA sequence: TGTGCCAGCAGCCCTTCGGGAAGGCAGGGGGCATCTCAGCCCCAGCATTTT. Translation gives CASSPSGRQGASQPQHF.

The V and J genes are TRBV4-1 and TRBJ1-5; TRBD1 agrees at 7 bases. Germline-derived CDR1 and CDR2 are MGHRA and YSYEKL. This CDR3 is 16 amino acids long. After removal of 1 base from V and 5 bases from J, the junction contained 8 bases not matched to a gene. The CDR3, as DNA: TGCGCCAGCAGCCAAGGAGAGGACAGGACGGATCAGCCCCAGCATTTT. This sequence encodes CASSQGEDRTDQPQHF.

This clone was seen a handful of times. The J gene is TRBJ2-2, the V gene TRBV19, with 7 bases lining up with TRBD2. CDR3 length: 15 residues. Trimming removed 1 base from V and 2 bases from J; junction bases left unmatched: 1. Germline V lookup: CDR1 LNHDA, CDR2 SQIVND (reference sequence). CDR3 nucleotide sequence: TGTGCCAGTAGTATAGTGGGACTAAACACCGGGGAGCTGTTTTTT. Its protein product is CASSIVGLNTGELFF.

The CDR3 DNA reads as TGTGCCAGCAGGGTCCTATCCGGGCGCTACACCTTC. Translating gives CASRVLSGRYTF. The genes are TRBV6-6 and TRBJ1-2; D call uncertain. With 6 bases removed from V and 9 bases from J, the gap between germline ends came to 14 bases. Germline CDR1 is MNHNY and CDR2 is SVGAGI (reference sequence). CDR3 length: 12 amino acids.

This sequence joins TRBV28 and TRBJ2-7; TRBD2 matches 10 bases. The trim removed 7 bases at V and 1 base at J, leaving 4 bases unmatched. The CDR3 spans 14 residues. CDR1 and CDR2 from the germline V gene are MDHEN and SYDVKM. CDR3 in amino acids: CASNVAGGSYEQYF. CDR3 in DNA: TGTGCCAGCAACGTAGCGGGAGGATCCTACGAGCAGTACTTC. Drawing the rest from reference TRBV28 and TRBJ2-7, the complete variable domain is DVKVTQSSRYLVKRTGEKVFLECVQDMDHENMFWYRQDPGLGLRLIYFSYDVKMKEKGDIPEGYSVSREKKERFSLILESASTNQTSMYLCASNVAGGSYEQYFGPGTRLTVT.

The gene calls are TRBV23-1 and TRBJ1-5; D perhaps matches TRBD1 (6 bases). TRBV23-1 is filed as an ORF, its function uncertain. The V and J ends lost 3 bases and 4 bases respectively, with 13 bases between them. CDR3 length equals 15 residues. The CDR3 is CASSQEQGLNQPQHF. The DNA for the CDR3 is TGCGCCAGCAGTCAGGAACAGGGCCTGAATCAGCCCCAGCATTTT.

The CDR3 DNA reads TGTGCCAGCAGCCTCCGGACTAGCGGGAACACCGGGGAGCTGTTTTTT. Translating gives CASSLRTSGNTGELFF. The rearrangement uses TRBV9 and TRBJ2-2, with 10 nucleotides matching TRBD2. Germline CDR1 SGDLS, CDR2 YYNGEE. The CDR3 has 16 amino acids. V shed 4 bases, J shed 1 base, and the junction held 4 bases outside the gene matches.

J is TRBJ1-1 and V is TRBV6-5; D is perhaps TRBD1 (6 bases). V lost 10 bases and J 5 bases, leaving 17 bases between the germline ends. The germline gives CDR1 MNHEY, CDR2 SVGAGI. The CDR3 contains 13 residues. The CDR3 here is CATNRQGKTEAFF. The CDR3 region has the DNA TGTGCCACCAACCGGCAGGGGAAGACTGAAGCTTTCTTT.

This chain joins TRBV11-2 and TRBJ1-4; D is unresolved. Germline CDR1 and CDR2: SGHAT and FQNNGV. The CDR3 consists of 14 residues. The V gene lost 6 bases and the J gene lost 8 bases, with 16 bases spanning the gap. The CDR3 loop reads CASSSRVGLEKLFF. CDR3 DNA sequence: TGTGCCAGCAGTTCGAGAGTGGGGTTGGAAAAACTGTTTTTT.

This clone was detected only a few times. The DNA of the CDR3 is TGCAGTGCTAGTCAGGGGGCTGGCCTGGGTGGCTACACCTTC. Translating it yields CSASQGAGLGGYTF. V is TRBV20-1 and J is TRBJ1-2; 8 bases are a match to TRBD1. The CDR3 runs to 14 residues. Germline V lookup: CDR1 DFQATT, CDR2 SNEGSKA (reference sequence). V lost 3 bases, J lost 7 bases, and 10 bases stayed unmatched.

CDR3 residues: CASRPTGPSYEQYF. The CDR3 nucleotides are TGTGCCAGCAGACCGACAGGGCCATCCTACGAGCAGTACTTC. The genes are TRBV6-5 and TRBJ2-7; 7 bases align to TRBD1. Germline V gene data show CDR1 as MNHEY and CDR2 as SVGAGI. The V and J ends lost 6 bases and 1 base, in that order; junction bases with no gene match: 6. This CDR3 has 14 amino acids.

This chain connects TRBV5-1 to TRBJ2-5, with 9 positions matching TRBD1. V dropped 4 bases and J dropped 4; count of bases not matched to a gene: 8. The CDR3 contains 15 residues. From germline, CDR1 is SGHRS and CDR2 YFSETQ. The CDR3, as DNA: TGCGCCAGCAGCCTACAGGGGGCTTTCTCAGAGACCCAGTACTTC. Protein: CASSLQGAFSETQYF.

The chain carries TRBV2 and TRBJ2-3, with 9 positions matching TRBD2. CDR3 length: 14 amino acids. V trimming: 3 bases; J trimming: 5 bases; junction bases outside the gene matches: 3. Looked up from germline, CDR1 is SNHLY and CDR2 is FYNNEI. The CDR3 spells CASSDSSGVDTQYF. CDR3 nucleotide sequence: TGTGCCAGCAGTGATTCTAGCGGGGTAGATACGCAGTATTTT.

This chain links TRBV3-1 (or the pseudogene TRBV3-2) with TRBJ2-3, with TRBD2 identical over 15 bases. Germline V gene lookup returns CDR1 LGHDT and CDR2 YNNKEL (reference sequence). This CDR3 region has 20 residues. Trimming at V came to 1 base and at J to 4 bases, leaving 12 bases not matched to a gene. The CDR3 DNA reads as TGTGCCAGCAGCCAAGTTCTTCGGACTAGCGGGAGGGCCGGGGCAGATACGCAGTATTTT. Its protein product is CASSQVLRTSGRAGADTQYF.

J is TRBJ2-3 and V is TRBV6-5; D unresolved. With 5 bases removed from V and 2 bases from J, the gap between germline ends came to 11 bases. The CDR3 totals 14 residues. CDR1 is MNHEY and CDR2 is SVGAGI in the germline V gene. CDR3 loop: CASSRIVDTDTQYF. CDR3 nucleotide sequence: TGTGCCAGCAGTCGGATCGTGGACACAGATACGCAGTATTTT.

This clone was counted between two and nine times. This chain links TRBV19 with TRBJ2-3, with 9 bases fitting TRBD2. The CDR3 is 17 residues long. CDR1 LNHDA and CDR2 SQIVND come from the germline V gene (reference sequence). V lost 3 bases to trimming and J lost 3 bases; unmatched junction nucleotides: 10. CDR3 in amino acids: CASSIFSGGFQTDTQYF. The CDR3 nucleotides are TGTGCCAGTAGTATTTTCAGCGGGGGGTTCCAGACAGATACGCAGTATTTT.

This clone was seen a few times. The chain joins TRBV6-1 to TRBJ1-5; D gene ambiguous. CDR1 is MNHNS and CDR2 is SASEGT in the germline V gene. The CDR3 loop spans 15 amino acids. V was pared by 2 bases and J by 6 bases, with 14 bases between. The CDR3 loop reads CASSEYPGMGQPQHF. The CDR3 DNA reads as TGTGCCAGCAGTGAATACCCGGGAATGGGTCAGCCCCAGCATTTT.

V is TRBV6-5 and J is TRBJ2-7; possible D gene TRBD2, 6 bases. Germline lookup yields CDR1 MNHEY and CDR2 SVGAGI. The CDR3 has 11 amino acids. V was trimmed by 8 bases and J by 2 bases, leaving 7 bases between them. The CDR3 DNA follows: TGTGCCAGCGGGGGGACCTACGAGCAGTACTTC. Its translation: CASGGTYEQYF.

This CDR3 reads CASRTGTFNSPLHF. The CDR3 region has the DNA TGTGCCAGCAGAACCGGGACCTTTAATTCACCCCTCCACTTT. V is TRBV2 and J is TRBJ1-6, with a possible D match to TRBD1 (5 bases). V gave up 6 bases and J gave up 6 bases, with 12 bases separating them. The CDR3 is 14 amino acids. CDR1 and CDR2 (germline): SNHLY, FYNNEI.

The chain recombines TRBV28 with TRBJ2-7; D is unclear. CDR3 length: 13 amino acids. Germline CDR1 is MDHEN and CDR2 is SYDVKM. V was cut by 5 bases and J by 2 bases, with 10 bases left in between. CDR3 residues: CASSQSGTYEQYF. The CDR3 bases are TGTGCCAGCAGTCAGTCAGGAACCTACGAGCAGTACTTC.